These 16 T cell receptor beta chains came from one sample sequenced in a study of T cell changes during pregnancy in multiple sclerosis. Using immunoSEQ multiplex PCR, the repertoire was profiled, and TCRdb retains in-frame clones only, with some absent. The sample consists of around 26,000 clones, 85% to 90% of them appearing once. Sequenced here: CD4+ T cells from peripheral blood mononuclear cells, sampled in the first trimester of pregnancy. The source of these receptors is a female donor in good health, enrolled as a control in a pregnancy study.

This clone was detected a few times. The chain carries TRBV5-4 and TRBJ1-1; tentatively, D is TRBD1 (5 bases). The CDR3 covers 13 residues. V lost 5 bases to trimming and J lost 1 base, with 9 bases between them. Per germline, CDR1 SGHNT and CDR2 YYREEE (reference sequence). For the CDR3, the DNA is TGTGCCAGCAGTGGCCAGGGGAACACTGAAGCTTTCTTT. As protein: CASSGQGNTEAFF.

The CDR3 reads CASSQGGIGKTYF. Here the CDR3 DNA reads TGTGCCAGCAGCCAGGGGGGGATCGGGAAAACGTACTTC. The chain couples TRBV14 to TRBJ2-4, with 7 bases that match TRBD2. The CDR3 length is 13 residues. The V gene end was trimmed by 3 bases and the J gene end by 15 bases; junction bases not matched to a gene: 11. Germline V gene sequence: CDR1 SGHDN, CDR2 FVKESK. Variable domain in full (rest from reference TRBV14 and TRBJ2-4): EAGVTQFPSHSVIEKGQTVTLRCDPISGHDNLYWYRRVMGKEIKFLLHFVKESKQDESGMPNNRFLAERTGGTYSTLKVQPAELEDSGVYFCASSQGGIGKTYFGAGTRLSVL.

The table lists this clone with a count of one. The rearrangement joins TRBV7-2 to TRBJ1-2, with D maybe TRBD1 (5 bases). Germline V CDR1 and CDR2: SGHTA, FQGNSA. This CDR3 region has 12 residues. Trimming removed 7 bases at V and 4 bases at J, with 10 bases between. The CDR3 sequence is CASMEGSYGYTF. CDR3 coding DNA: TGTGCCAGCATGGAGGGGTCCTATGGCTACACCTTC.

This clone was counted once. This sequence joins TRBV27 and TRBJ2-3; D call uncertain. CDR1 is MNHEY, CDR2 SMNVEV, per germline (reference sequence). The CDR3 is 14 residues long. The ends were cut back, 6 bases at V and 6 bases at J, with 16 bases in the middle. The CDR3 is CASSPNANRDTQYF. CDR3 nucleotide sequence: TGTGCCAGCAGCCCTAACGCCAACCGGGATACGCAGTATTTT.

Turning to this clone: Mismatch with germline at one junction end may stem from a read error. V gene TRBV19 combines with J gene TRBJ2-3; 9 bases fit TRBD1. The CDR3 is 13 residues long. Germline V gene lookup returns CDR1 LNHDA and CDR2 SQIVND (reference sequence). CDR3 residues: CASGQGLADTQYF. In nucleotides, the CDR3 is TGCGCCTCGGGACAGGGCCTTGCAGATACGCAGTATTTT.

This chain links TRBV6-1 with TRBJ1-5, with D perhaps TRBD1 (6 bases). V gave up 6 bases and J gave up 0 bases, with 12 bases separating them. The V gene's germline CDR1 is MNHNS and CDR2 SASEGT. The CDR3 totals 15 residues. CDR3 sequence: CASRPGQFSNQPQHF. In DNA form, the CDR3 reads TGTGCCAGCAGACCTGGACAGTTTAGCAATCAGCCCCAGCATTTT.

V and J are TRBV4-2 and TRBJ2-2; TRBD2 aligns across 10 bases. Looked up from germline, CDR1 is LGHNA and CDR2 is YNFKEQ. V shed 1 base, J shed 5 bases, and the junction held 13 bases outside the gene matches. The CDR3 contains 19 residues. DNA for the CDR3: TGTGCCAGCAGCCAAGGGGCGGCTAGCGGGAGTTTGGAAACCGGGGAGCTGTTTTTT. This gives the protein CASSQGAASGSLETGELFF.

With respect to this clone: Germline is not matched at one junction end, which may reflect a read error. V and J are TRBV30 and TRBJ1-2, with D maybe TRBD1 (6 bases). CDR3 size: 12 residues. CDR1 is GTSNPN, CDR2 SVGIG, per germline (reference sequence). The CDR3 protein is CGGANNNYGYTF. Here the CDR3 DNA reads TGCGGGGGGGCGAACAATAACTATGGCTACACCTTC.

The rearrangement joins TRBV5-4 to TRBJ1-2; D possibly corresponds to TRBD1 (6 bases). CDR3 length equals 13 residues. Per germline, CDR1 SGHNT and CDR2 YYREEE (reference sequence). Trimming left V 0 bases short and J 3 bases short, with 6 bases between. Written as DNA, the CDR3 is TGTGCCAGCAGCTTGGGGACAGACTATGGCTACACCTTC. This gives the protein CASSLGTDYGYTF.

The gene calls are TRBV6-5 and TRBJ2-5; TRBD2 agrees at 10 bases. Germline values: CDR1 MNHEY, CDR2 SVGAGI. The CDR3 loop spans 14 amino acids. Losses at the gene ends were 2 bases for V and 3 bases for J; bases not matched to a gene: 0. The CDR3 protein is CASSYGLAEETQYF. As DNA, the CDR3 is TGTGCCAGCAGTTACGGACTAGCGGAAGAGACCCAGTACTTC.

This clone was found once. The chain joins TRBV18 to TRBJ1-1; tentative D call: TRBD1 (6 bases). Germline V gene sequence: CDR1 KGHSH, CDR2 LQKENI. V was pared by 6 bases and J by 1 base, with 12 bases between. The CDR3 spans 14 residues. Here the CDR3 DNA reads TGTGCCAGCTCTTCGGACAGAAAGAACACTGAAGCTTTCTTT. It specifies CASSSDRKNTEAFF.

The V and J genes are TRBV4-1 and TRBJ2-5; the D gene is possibly TRBD2 (5 bases). Germline V gene data show CDR1 as MGHRA and CDR2 as YSYEKL. V lost 3 bases, J lost 3 bases, and 8 bases lay in between. The CDR3 totals 13 residues. CDR3 residues: CASSQEEEETQYF. The CDR3 DNA follows: TGCGCCAGCAGCCAGGAGGAGGAAGAGACCCAGTACTTC.

The rearrangement links TRBV7-3 to TRBJ2-3; D ambiguous. The germline gives CDR1 SGHTA, CDR2 FQGTGA. With 2 bases removed from V and 1 base from J, the gap between germline ends came to 4 bases. The CDR3 has 13 amino acids. CDR3 nucleotides: TGTGCCAGCAGCTTAGGGCGCACAGATACGCAGTATTTT. Residues: CASSLGRTDTQYF.

CDR3 region: CAWSVWGRGETQYF. As DNA, the CDR3 is TGTGCCTGGAGTGTCTGGGGCCGAGGAGAGACCCAGTACTTC. V usage is TRBV30 and J usage is TRBJ2-5, with D possibly TRBD1 on 5 matching bases. Trimming left V 0 bases short and J 4 bases short, with 12 bases between. Germline CDR1 and CDR2: GTSNPN and SVGIG (reference sequence). This CDR3 has 14 residues.

J is TRBJ2-7 and V is TRBV7-8; tentative D call: TRBD2 (5 bases). V was shortened by 5 bases and J by 4 bases, with 18 bases between the two germline ends. Germline V gene data show CDR1 as SGHVS and CDR2 as FQNEAQ. The CDR3 sequence is 15 residues long. CDR3 in amino acids: CASSRPGVGSYEQYF. For the CDR3, the DNA is TGTGCCAGCAGCCGCCCCGGGGTCGGTTCGTACGAGCAGTACTTC.

The V and J genes are TRBV2 and TRBJ1-4; no clear D gene. From germline, CDR1 is SNHLY and CDR2 FYNNEI. CDR3 length equals 14 residues. The V and J ends lost 6 bases and 4 bases respectively, with 12 bases between them. CDR3 region: CASSGGKGNEKLFF. The CDR3 DNA reads TGTGCCAGCAGCGGAGGGAAGGGTAATGAAAAACTGTTTTTT.